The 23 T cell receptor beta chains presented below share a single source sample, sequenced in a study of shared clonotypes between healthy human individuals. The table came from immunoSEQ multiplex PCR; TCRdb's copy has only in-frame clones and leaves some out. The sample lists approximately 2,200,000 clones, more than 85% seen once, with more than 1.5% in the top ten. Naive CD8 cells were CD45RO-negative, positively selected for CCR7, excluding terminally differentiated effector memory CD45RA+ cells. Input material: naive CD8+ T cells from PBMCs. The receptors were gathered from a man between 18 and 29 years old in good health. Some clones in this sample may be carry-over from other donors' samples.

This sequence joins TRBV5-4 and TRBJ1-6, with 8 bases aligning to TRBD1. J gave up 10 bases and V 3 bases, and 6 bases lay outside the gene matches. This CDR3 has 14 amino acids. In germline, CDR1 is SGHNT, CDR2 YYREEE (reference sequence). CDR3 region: CASSSTGAGSPLHF. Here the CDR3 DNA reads TGTGCCAGCAGCTCGACAGGGGCAGGCTCACCCCTCCACTTT.

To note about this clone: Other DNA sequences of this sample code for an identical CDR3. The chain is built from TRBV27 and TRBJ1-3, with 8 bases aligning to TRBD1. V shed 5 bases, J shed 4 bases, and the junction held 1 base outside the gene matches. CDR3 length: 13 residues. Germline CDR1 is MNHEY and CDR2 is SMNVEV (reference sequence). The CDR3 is CASSRDRGNTIYF. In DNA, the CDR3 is TGTGCCAGCAGTCGGGACAGGGGAAACACCATATATTTT.

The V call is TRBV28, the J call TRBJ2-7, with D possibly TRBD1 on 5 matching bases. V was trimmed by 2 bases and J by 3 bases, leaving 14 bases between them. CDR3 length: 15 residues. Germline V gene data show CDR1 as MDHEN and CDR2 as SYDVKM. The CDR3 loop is CASSLTPTGNYEQYF. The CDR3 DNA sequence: TGTGCCAGCAGTTTAACCCCCACAGGAAACTACGAGCAGTACTTC.

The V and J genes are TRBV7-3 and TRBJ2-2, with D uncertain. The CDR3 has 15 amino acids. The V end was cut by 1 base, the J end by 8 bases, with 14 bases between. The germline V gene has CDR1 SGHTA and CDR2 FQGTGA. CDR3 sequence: CASSLNLSPGGELFF. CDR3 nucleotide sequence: TGTGCCAGCAGCTTAAACCTCTCACCCGGAGGGGAGCTGTTTTTT.

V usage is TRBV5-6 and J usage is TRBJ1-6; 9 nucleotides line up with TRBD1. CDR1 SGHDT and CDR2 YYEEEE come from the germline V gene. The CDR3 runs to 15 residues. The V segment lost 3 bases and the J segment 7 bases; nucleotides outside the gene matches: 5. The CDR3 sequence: CASSSNRGRNSPLHF. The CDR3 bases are TGTGCCAGCAGCTCGAACAGGGGGCGAAATTCACCCCTCCACTTT.

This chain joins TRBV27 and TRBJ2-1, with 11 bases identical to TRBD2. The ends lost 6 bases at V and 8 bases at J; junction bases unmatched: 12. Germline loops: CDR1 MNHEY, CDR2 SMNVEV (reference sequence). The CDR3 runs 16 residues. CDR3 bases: TGTGCCAGCAGACCAGTAGCGGGAGGGCCTGGCCATGAGCAGTTCTTC. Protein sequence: CASRPVAGGPGHEQFF.

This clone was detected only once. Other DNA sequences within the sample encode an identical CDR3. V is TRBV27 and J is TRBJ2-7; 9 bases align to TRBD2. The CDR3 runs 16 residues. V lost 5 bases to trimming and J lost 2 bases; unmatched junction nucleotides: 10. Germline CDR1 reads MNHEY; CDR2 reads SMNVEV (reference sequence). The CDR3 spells CASSPVAGGGTYEQYF. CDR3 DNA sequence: TGTGCCAGCAGTCCAGTCGCGGGAGGGGGAACCTACGAGCAGTACTTC.

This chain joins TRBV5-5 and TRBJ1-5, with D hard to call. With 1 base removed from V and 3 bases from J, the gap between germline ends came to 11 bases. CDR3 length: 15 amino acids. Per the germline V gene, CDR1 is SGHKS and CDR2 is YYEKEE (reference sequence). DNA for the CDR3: TGTGCCAGCAGCTTGTGGTTGGAAAACAATCAGCCCCAGCATTTT. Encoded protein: CASSLWLENNQPQHF.

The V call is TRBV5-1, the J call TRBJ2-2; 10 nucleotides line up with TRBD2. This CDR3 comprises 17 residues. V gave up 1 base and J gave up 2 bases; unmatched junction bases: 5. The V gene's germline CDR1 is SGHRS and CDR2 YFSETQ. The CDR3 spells CASSLNSGRRNTGELFF. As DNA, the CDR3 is TGCGCCAGCAGCTTGAATAGCGGGAGGAGAAACACCGGGGAGCTGTTTTTT. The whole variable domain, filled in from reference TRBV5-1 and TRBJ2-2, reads KAGVTQTPRYLIKTRGQQVTLSCSPISGHRSVSWYQQTPGQGLQFLFEYFSETQRNKGNFPGRFSGRQFSNSRSEMNVSTLELGDSALYLCASSLNSGRRNTGELFFGEGSRLTVL.

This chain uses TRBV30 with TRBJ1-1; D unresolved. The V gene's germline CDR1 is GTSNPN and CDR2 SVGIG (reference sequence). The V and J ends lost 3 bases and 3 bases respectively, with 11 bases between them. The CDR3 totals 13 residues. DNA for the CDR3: TGTGCCTGGAGCCTAAACGTCTACACTGAAGCTTTCTTT. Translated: CAWSLNVYTEAFF.

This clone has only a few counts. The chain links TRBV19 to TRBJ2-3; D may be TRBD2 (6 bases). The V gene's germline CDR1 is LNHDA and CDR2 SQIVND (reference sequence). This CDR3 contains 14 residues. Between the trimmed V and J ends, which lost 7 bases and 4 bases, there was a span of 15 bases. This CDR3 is CASKIADEADTQYF. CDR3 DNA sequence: TGTGCCAGTAAAATAGCGGACGAGGCAGATACGCAGTATTTT.

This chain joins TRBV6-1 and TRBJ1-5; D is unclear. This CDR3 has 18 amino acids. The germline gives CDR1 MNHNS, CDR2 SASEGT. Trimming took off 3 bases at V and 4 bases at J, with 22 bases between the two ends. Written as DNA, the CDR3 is TGTGCCAGCAGTGACCCCGAGTGGCTTGGGCAGTCTAATCAGCCCCAGCATTTT. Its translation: CASSDPEWLGQSNQPQHF.

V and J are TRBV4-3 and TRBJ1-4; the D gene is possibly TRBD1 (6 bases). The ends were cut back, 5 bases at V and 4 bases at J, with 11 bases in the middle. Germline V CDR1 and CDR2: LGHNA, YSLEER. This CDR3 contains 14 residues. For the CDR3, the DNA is TGCGCCAGCAGCACCGGACAGTATAATGAAAAACTGTTTTTT. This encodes CASSTGQYNEKLFF.

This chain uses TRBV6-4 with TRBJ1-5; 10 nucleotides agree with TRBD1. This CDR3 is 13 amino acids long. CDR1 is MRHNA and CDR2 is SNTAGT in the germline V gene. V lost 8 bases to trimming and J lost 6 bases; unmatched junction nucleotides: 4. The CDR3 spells CASRWTGGQPQHF. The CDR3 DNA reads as TGTGCCAGCCGCTGGACAGGGGGTCAGCCCCAGCATTTT.

CDR3 loop: CASPRGRAEAFF. In DNA, the CDR3 is TGTGCCAGCCCTAGGGGCCGGGCTGAAGCTTTCTTT. V gene TRBV7-2 combines with J gene TRBJ1-1; possibly TRBD1 for D (5 bases). CDR1 is SGHTA and CDR2 is FQGNSA in the germline V gene. Between the trimmed V and J ends, which lost 8 bases and 6 bases, there was a span of 13 bases. The CDR3 is made up of 12 amino acids.

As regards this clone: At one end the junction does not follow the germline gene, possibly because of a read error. The CDR3 reads CSASSTDYYSF. CDR3 in DNA: TGCAGTGCTAGCTCTACGGACTATTACTCCTTC. The chain recombines TRBV20-1 with TRBJ1-2; unclear D gene. The CDR3 spans 11 residues. The germline CDR1 and CDR2 sequences are DFQATT and SNEGSKA (reference sequence).

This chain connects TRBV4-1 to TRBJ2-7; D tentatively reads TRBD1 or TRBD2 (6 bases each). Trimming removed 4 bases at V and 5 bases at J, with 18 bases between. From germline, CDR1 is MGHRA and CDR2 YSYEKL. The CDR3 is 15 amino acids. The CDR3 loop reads CASSPLRGDRHEQYF. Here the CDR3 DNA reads TGCGCCAGCAGCCCCCTGAGGGGGGATCGACACGAGCAGTACTTC.

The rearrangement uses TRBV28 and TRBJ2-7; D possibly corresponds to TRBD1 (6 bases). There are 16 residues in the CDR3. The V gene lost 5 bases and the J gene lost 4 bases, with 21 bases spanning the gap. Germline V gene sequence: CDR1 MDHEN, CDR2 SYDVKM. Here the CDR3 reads CASSPYYRDVFYEQYF. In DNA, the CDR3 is TGTGCCAGCAGTCCCTATTACAGGGACGTCTTTTACGAGCAGTACTTC.

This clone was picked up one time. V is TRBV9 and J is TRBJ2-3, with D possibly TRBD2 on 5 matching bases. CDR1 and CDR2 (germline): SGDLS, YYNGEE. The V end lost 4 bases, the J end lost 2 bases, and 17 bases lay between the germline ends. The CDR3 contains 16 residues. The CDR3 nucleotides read TGTGCCAGCAGCTTTAGTCGGGAAGGGCCCACAGATACGCAGTATTTT. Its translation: CASSFSREGPTDTQYF.

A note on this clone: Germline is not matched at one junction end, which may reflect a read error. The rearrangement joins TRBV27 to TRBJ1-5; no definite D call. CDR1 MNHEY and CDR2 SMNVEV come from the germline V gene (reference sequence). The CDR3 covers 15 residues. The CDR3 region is CASSRGGGGKQPQHF. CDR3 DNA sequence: TGTGCCAGCAGCCGAGGCGGCGGTGGCAAACAGCCCCAGCATTTT.

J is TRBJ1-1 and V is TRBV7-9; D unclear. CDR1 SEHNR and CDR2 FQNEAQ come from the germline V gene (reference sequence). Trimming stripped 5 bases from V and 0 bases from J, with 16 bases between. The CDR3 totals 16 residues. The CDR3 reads CASSRLVPYLNTEAFF. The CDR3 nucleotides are TGTGCCAGCAGCCGACTGGTACCTTACTTGAACACTGAAGCTTTCTTT.

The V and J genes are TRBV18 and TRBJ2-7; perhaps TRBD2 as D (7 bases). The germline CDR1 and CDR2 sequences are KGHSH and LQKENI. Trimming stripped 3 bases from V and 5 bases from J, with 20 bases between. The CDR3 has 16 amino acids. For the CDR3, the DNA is TGTGCCAGCTCACCCACCCGGGGAGAAGGGGGGGACGAGCAGTACTTC. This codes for CASSPTRGEGGDEQYF.

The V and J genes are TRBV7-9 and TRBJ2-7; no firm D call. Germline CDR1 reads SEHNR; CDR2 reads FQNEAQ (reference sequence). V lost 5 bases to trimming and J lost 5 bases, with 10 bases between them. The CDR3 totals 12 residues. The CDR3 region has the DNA TGTGCCAGCAGCCTCCCCCGGGACGAGCAGTACTTC. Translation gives CASSLPRDEQYF.